This passage covers 27 T cell receptor beta chains from one sample sequenced in a study of shared clonotypes between healthy human individuals. Clones were sequenced by immunoSEQ multiplex PCR, and TCRdb holds only the in-frame ones, with some missing. This table has around 2.5 million clones, approximately 93% appearing once. The sample consisted of naive CD4+ T cells from PBMCs. Subset indicated: CD45RA+ positively selected. The receptor source for this set is a man aged 18 to 30 in good health. Some clones in this sample may be carry-over from other donors' samples.

About this clone: Within the sample, other DNA sequences also encode this same CDR3. The genes are TRBV18 and TRBJ1-3, with D tentatively TRBD1 (6 bases). With 0 bases removed from V and 0 bases from J, the gap between germline ends came to 6 bases. This CDR3 is 15 amino acids long. Germline CDR1 reads KGHSH; CDR2 reads LQKENI. The CDR3 DNA is TGTGCCAGCTCACCACCGGACAGCTCTGGAAACACCATATATTTT. Translated, it gives CASSPPDSSGNTIYF. Supplemented by reference TRBV18 and TRBJ1-3, the full variable domain reads NAGVMQNPRHLVRRRGQEARLRCSPMKGHSHVYWYRQLPEEGLKFMVYLQKENIIDESGMPKERFSAEFPKEGPSILRIQQVVRGDSAAYFCASSPPDSSGNTIYFGEGSWLTVV.

This clone has a single count. The chain employs TRBV2 and TRBJ1-1, with D possibly being TRBD1 (6 bases). Germline values: CDR1 SNHLY, CDR2 FYNNEI. Between the trimmed V and J ends, which lost 6 bases and 5 bases, there was a span of 16 bases. This CDR3 is built from 14 residues. The CDR3 is CASRGWGAGTEAFF. The CDR3 DNA sequence: TGTGCCAGCAGGGGATGGGGGGCTGGAACTGAAGCTTTCTTT.

The chain has TRBV7-3 and TRBJ2-7; no firm D call. CDR1 SGHTA and CDR2 FQGTGA come from the germline V gene. V lost 3 bases and J 3 bases, leaving 6 bases between the germline ends. The length of the CDR3 is 12 residues. As DNA, the CDR3 is TGTGCCAGCAGCTTCTCAGGCTACGAGCAGTACTTC. Translated, it gives CASSFSGYEQYF.

V and J are TRBV4-2 and TRBJ1-3; 7 bases are shared with TRBD1. Germline V lookup: CDR1 LGHNA, CDR2 YNFKEQ. Germline trimming cut 4 bases from V and 2 bases from J; bases unmatched to any gene: 11. The CDR3 is 17 amino acids. The CDR3 coding sequence is TGTGCCAGCAGCCTCGGTGGTAAGGGGGCGCCTGGAAACACCATATATTTT. This gives the protein CASSLGGKGAPGNTIYF.

The chain links TRBV28 to TRBJ2-1; D is perhaps TRBD2 (6 bases). The CDR3 has 13 amino acids. Trimming cost V 6 bases and J 5 bases, with 11 bases left between them. Germline CDR1 and CDR2: MDHEN and SYDVKM. The CDR3 region is CASRKGGNNEQFF. CDR3 nucleotides: TGTGCCAGCAGGAAGGGCGGGAACAATGAGCAGTTCTTC. The full variable domain, completed using reference TRBV28 and TRBJ2-1, is DVKVTQSSRYLVKRTGEKVFLECVQDMDHENMFWYRQDPGLGLRLIYFSYDVKMKEKGDIPEGYSVSREKKERFSLILESASTNQTSMYLCASRKGGNNEQFFGPGTRLTVL.

This clone has just one count. This chain connects TRBV28 to TRBJ1-4; possibly TRBD1 for D (5 bases). The germline CDR1 and CDR2 sequences are MDHEN and SYDVKM. The CDR3 covers 13 residues. The germline V and J ends were trimmed by 8 bases and 3 bases, with 10 bases remaining between them. DNA of the CDR3: TGTGCCAGCCGGGGGGGACCTAATGAAAAACTGTTTTTT. Its translation: CASRGGPNEKLFF.

This clone was observed once. The genes are TRBV28 and TRBJ2-5; 8 nucleotides match TRBD1. Germline CDR1 MDHEN, CDR2 SYDVKM. The CDR3 contains 16 residues. V gave up 3 bases and J gave up 3 bases; unmatched junction bases: 9. CDR3 protein: CASSFRQGARKETQYF. The CDR3 bases are TGTGCCAGCAGTTTTCGGCAGGGGGCGCGTAAAGAGACCCAGTACTTC. The full variable domain, in which reference TRBV28 and TRBJ2-5 provide the parts outside the CDR3, is DVKVTQSSRYLVKRTGEKVFLECVQDMDHENMFWYRQDPGLGLRLIYFSYDVKMKEKGDIPEGYSVSREKKERFSLILESASTNQTSMYLCASSFRQGARKETQYFGPGTRLLVL.

CDR3 residues: CASSVMDTDTEAFF. CDR3 DNA: TGTGCCAGCAGCGTAATGGACACGGACACTGAAGCTTTCTTT. This rearrangement joins TRBV9 to TRBJ1-1; maybe TRBD1 (5 bases). V lost 1 base and J 3 bases, leaving 10 bases between the germline ends. This CDR3 has 14 residues. Germline values: CDR1 SGDLS, CDR2 YYNGEE.

The rearrangement uses TRBV6-1 and TRBJ2-3, with no clear D. CDR1 MNHNS and CDR2 SASEGT come from the germline V gene. The ends were cut back, 4 bases at V and 7 bases at J, with 9 bases in the middle. CDR3 size: 12 residues. CDR3 amino acids: CASSVPLYTQYF. As DNA, the CDR3 is TGTGCCAGCAGTGTCCCTCTCTATACGCAGTATTTT.

The V and J genes are TRBV27 and TRBJ2-4; D unclear. Per germline, CDR1 MNHEY and CDR2 SMNVEV (reference sequence). V lost 3 bases and J lost 2, with 17 bases in between. CDR3 size: 17 residues. CDR3 residues: CASSFSRKALSKNIQYF. CDR3 sequence (DNA): TGTGCCAGCAGTTTTAGTCGGAAGGCTCTATCCAAAAACATTCAGTACTTC.

This chain links TRBV29-1 with TRBJ2-5; D unresolved. The end of the DNA is better explained by TRBJ2-7, so the J call may be wrong. The length of the CDR3 is 12 residues. Germline V gene sequence: CDR1 SQVTM, CDR2 ANQGSEA. The CDR3 loop is CSVKRSSYEQYF. Here the CDR3 DNA reads TGCAGCGTGAAGAGGAGCTCCTACGAGCAGTACTTC.

As concerns this clone: This sample also contains other DNA sequences that code for the same CDR3. The chain uses TRBV5-1 and TRBJ1-1; no clear D. Trimming cost V 0 bases and J 7 bases, with 7 bases left between them. The CDR3 is 12 residues long. Germline V gene lookup returns CDR1 SGHRS and CDR2 YFSETQ. CDR3 sequence (DNA): TGCGCCAGCAGCTTGGGGTCGGGTGAAGCTTTCTTT. It translates to CASSLGSGEAFF.

The V call is TRBV7-7, the J call TRBJ2-2; D perhaps matches TRBD1 (5 bases). The CDR3 consists of 15 residues. Between the trimmed V and J ends, which lost 6 bases and 5 bases, there was a span of 16 bases. From germline, CDR1 is SSHAT and CDR2 FNYEAQ (reference sequence). DNA for the CDR3: TGTGCCAGCAGTAGGGGCAATCAAATTACCGGGGAGCTGTTTTTT. Translation: CASSRGNQITGELFF.

Points on this clone: Other DNA sequences from this sample encode an identical CDR3 as well. The CDR3: CASSLFDSQETQYF. CDR3 DNA: TGCGCCAGCAGCCTGTTCGACTCACAAGAGACCCAGTACTTC. The chain combines TRBV5-1 with TRBJ2-5; D unclear. The CDR3 extends over 14 amino acids. The V end was cut by 4 bases, the J end by 2 bases, with 12 bases between. Germline V lookup: CDR1 SGHRS, CDR2 YFSETQ. Full variable domain (outside the CDR3, taken from reference TRBV5-1 and TRBJ2-5): KAGVTQTPRYLIKTRGQQVTLSCSPISGHRSVSWYQQTPGQGLQFLFEYFSETQRNKGNFPGRFSGRQFSNSRSEMNVSTLELGDSALYLCASSLFDSQETQYFGPGTRLLVL.

This chain joins TRBV20-1 and TRBJ2-7; a possible D gene is TRBD2 (6 bases). Trimming shortened V by 3 bases and J by 7 bases, and 7 bases separated the two germline ends. In germline, CDR1 is DFQATT, CDR2 SNEGSKA (reference sequence). The CDR3 length is 10 residues. CDR3 sequence reads: CSARGTEQYF. CDR3 coding DNA: TGCAGTGCTAGGGGGACTGAGCAGTACTTC.

The chain recombines TRBV19 with TRBJ2-7; D gene uncertain. V was trimmed by 5 bases and J by 3 bases, leaving 11 bases between them. This CDR3 region has 13 residues. The germline V gene encodes CDR1 LNHDA and CDR2 SQIVND (reference sequence). The CDR3 nucleotides read TGTGCCAGTAGTCCGGACCACGGCTACGAGCAGTACTTC. Residues: CASSPDHGYEQYF.

This chain links TRBV19 with TRBJ2-5, with TRBD2 identical over 11 bases. From germline, CDR1 is LNHDA and CDR2 SQIVND (reference sequence). Trimming at V came to 4 bases and at J to 3 bases, leaving 1 base not matched to a gene. The CDR3 loop spans 14 amino acids. CDR3 protein: CASSTTSGKETQYF. The CDR3 DNA reads as TGTGCCAGTAGTACGACTAGCGGGAAAGAGACCCAGTACTTC.

The chain carries TRBV4-3 and TRBJ2-7, with D perhaps matching TRBD2 (5 bases). Trimming took off 4 bases at V and 2 bases at J, with 9 bases between the two ends. CDR3 length: 13 residues. Germline loops: CDR1 LGHNA, CDR2 YSLEER. CDR3 in amino acids: CASSRTRAYEQYF. The CDR3 bases are TGCGCCAGCAGCCGAACTAGGGCCTACGAGCAGTACTTC.

The chain uses TRBV7-6 and TRBJ2-7; TRBD2 matches 10 bases. Germline loops: CDR1 SGHVS, CDR2 FNYEAQ. The CDR3 contains 16 residues. The trim removed 2 bases at V and 7 bases at J, leaving 11 bases unmatched. The DNA of the CDR3 is TGTGCCAGCAGCTTAATGTTAGCGGGAGGTCCGGGGGAGCAGTACTTC. It yields the protein CASSLMLAGGPGEQYF.

The V gene is TRBV28, the J gene TRBJ2-5, with TRBD2 identical over 10 bases. CDR3 length: 14 residues. The germline gives CDR1 MDHEN, CDR2 SYDVKM. The V segment lost 6 bases and the J segment 4 bases; nucleotides outside the gene matches: 5. CDR3 nucleotides: TGTGCCAGCAGGCAGCGGGAGGGTCCAGAGACCCAGTACTTC. It specifies CASRQREGPETQYF.

On this clone: A junction end diverges from the germline sequence, so it may reflect a read error. The sample contains more than one DNA sequence encoding this CDR3. The chain recombines TRBV27 with TRBJ1-5; 8 nucleotides align to TRBD1. This CDR3 spans 14 amino acids. Germline CDR1 reads MNHEY; CDR2 reads SMNVEV (reference sequence). CDR3 sequence reads: CATGQGSGNQPQHF. The CDR3 nucleotides read TGTGCCACCGGACAGGGCAGCGGCAATCAGCCCCAACATTTT.

This chain connects TRBV27 to TRBJ1-3, with unresolved D. Germline V gene lookup returns CDR1 MNHEY and CDR2 SMNVEV (reference sequence). This CDR3 region has 17 residues. V was clipped by 7 bases and J by 0 bases, with 19 bases between them. CDR3 in DNA: TGTGCCAGCACTCCCCTGGTAACCTGGTCCTCTGGAAACACCATATATTTT. This gives the protein CASTPLVTWSSGNTIYF.

The chain couples TRBV6-6 to TRBJ2-1, with D perhaps matching TRBD1 or TRBD2 (5 bases each). Trimming shortened V by 5 bases and J by 8 bases, and 19 bases separated the two germline ends. Per germline, CDR1 MNHNY and CDR2 SVGAGI (reference sequence). The CDR3 runs 15 residues. The CDR3 nucleotides are TGTGCCAGCAGTCTACTAGTTGGGGCTTCCGATGAGCAGTTCTTC. It encodes CASSLLVGASDEQFF.

A remark on this clone: The identical CDR3 is also encoded by other nucleotide sequences in the sample. The CDR3 loop is CASSFRDSIYNEQFF. In DNA form, the CDR3 reads TGTGCCAGCAGTTTCCGGGACAGTATTTACAATGAGCAGTTCTTC. This chain joins TRBV7-9 and TRBJ2-1; 7 nucleotides align to TRBD1. J gave up 4 bases and V 6 bases, and 9 bases lay outside the gene matches. The CDR3 spans 15 residues. CDR1 and CDR2 from the germline V gene are SEHNR and FQNEAQ (reference sequence).

The chain combines TRBV9 with TRBJ2-7; 7 positions match TRBD1. Germline loops: CDR1 SGDLS, CDR2 YYNGEE. V lost 0 bases to trimming and J lost 7 bases; unmatched junction nucleotides: 4. The CDR3 loop spans 13 amino acids. The DNA of the CDR3 is TGTGCCAGCAGCGTAGGGGGACAGAGGGAGCAGTACTTC. Its protein product is CASSVGGQREQYF.

The chain combines TRBV12-1 with TRBJ2-7; the DNA was not used to check the table's D call, TRBD1. TRBV12-1 is a documented pseudogene. This CDR3 has 16 residues. Written as DNA, the CDR3 is TGTGCCAGCAGCCCGGGGACAGGGGGCGATTCAAGCGAGCAGTACTTC. Translated, it gives CASSPGTGGDSSEQYF.

The genes are TRBV28 and TRBJ2-7; D call uncertain. V lost 5 bases and J 4 bases, leaving 12 bases between the germline ends. Germline V gives CDR1 MDHEN, CDR2 SYDVKM. This CDR3 contains 13 residues. The CDR3 DNA is TGTGCCAGCAGTCGATCACTGGGGTACGAGCAGTACTTC. The encoded protein is CASSRSLGYEQYF.